This T cell receptor beta chain was retrieved from a study of OX40 agonist ivuxolimab in advanced cancers. About the full investigation: Ivuxolimab was an agonistic, fully human IgG2 monoclonal antibody directed against OX40 (CD134), a costimulatory receptor. The paper describes the monotherapy dose-escalation part (N ≈ 52 patients) of the phase I trial of ivuxolimab. In the dose-escalation cohort, around four fifths of patients were male, and the mean age was 60 years with a range of roughly 23 to 90. Intravenous ivuxolimab was administered to patients every 2 weeks at six dose levels: 0.01, 0.1, 0.3, 1.5, 3 and 10 mg/kg. Patients were allowed to have had prior anti-PD-1, anti-PD-L1 or anti-CTLA-4 therapy, and approximately 40% of the dose-escalation patients had been treated with checkpoint inhibitors. Partial responses were achieved by three dose-escalation patients, of whom one had hepatocellular carcinoma and two had cutaneous melanoma. Of the approximately 54 dose-escalation patients, hepatocellular carcinoma was present in about 19, melanoma in approximately 15, renal cell carcinoma in 9 and head and neck cancer in 9. The purpose of peripheral TCRbeta sequencing was to test whether ivuxolimab changed TCR sequence diversity and led to clonal T-cell expansion. The paper's findings and limits, for the study overall: Clonal expansion of both CD4+ and CD8+ blood T cells was observed from baseline to week 6 at doses 0.1 to 3.0 mg/kg. The antigen specificity of the clonally expanded peripheral T cells was not determined. Partial responders in the 0.1-3.0 mg/kg groups had among the lowest normalized peripheral clonal expansion, especially among CD8+ T cells. After ivuxolimab, expanded clones were on average more numerous among CD8+ T cells than among CD4+ T cells. Low levels of normalized T-cell clonal expansion were also shown by some nonresponding patients.

Patients with a history of autoimmune disease or receiving systemic immunosuppression were excluded from the trial. Peripheral blood for TCR sequencing was collected from all dose cohorts at baseline, on cycle 4 day 1, and on cycle 7 day 1. Samples came from an open-label, multicenter, first-in-human phase I dose-escalation trial of ivuxolimab. Adults with locally advanced or metastatic melanoma, renal cell carcinoma, hepatocellular carcinoma or head and neck squamous cell carcinoma were enrolled in the trial. Before TCR sequencing, CD4+ T cells and CD8+ T cells from peripheral blood were sorted into separate populations. For sequencing of the TCRbeta CDR3 region, genomic DNA was extracted from the sorted cells. The immunoSEQ Assay was used for sequencing of TCRbeta CDR3 regions. Sourced from immuneACCESS, this table was stored by TCRdb with only in-frame sequences that have V and J called. A share of the clones is absent; for the studies checked, an unresolved V gene accounts for under half, and the remainder has no known explanation. The sample data list tens of thousands of clones, and approximately 90% of these were observed just once. 3.5% to 4% of the sample comes from the top ten.

CDR1 and CDR2 are drawn from the germline V gene: SGHAT, FQNNGV. V trim: 4 bases; J trim: 5 bases; unmatched bases: 10. Reading from cysteine to phenylalanine, the CDR3 counts 18 amino acids. Left in the record is the CDR3 DNA by itself, 54 bases read in frame from the first base. Comment on this clone: Its antigen target is currently unknown. Base-call qualities are not available, and no considerably larger clone is one nucleotide away.

The TCR sequence derives from an adult with an advanced solid tumor such as melanoma, head and neck, liver or kidney cancer. The sample consisted of CD4+ or CD8+ T cells sorted from blood, taken in a trial of the OX40 agonist ivuxolimab. The rearrangement joined TRBV11-2 to TRBJ2-1, and 14 junction bases match TRBD2. Here is the DNA: TGTGCCAGCAGCTCTGGACTAGCGGGAGGCTATAGACACAATGAGCAGTTCTTC. It translates as CASSSGLAGGYRHNEQFF. Outside the CDR3, residues come from the reference TRBV11-2 and TRBJ2-1 proteins, so the full variable domain is: EAGVAQSPRYKIIEKRQSVAFWCNPISGHATLYWYQQILGQGPKLLIQFQNNGVVDDSQLPKDRFSAERLKGVDSTLKIQPAKLEDSAVYLCASSSGLAGGYRHNEQFFGPGTRLTVL.